Listed below are T cell receptor beta chains from one sample, sequenced in a study of blood T cell repertoires in COVID-19. Some clones are missing from TCRdb's copy, which holds only in-frame ones; the method was immunoSEQ multiplex PCR. Among fewer than 100,000 clones, almost 85% were seen once, and the ten largest hold approximately 10%. Material for sequencing was peripheral blood. Every receptor here comes from a middle-aged man with acute or convalescent COVID-19. CDR3s include the opening cysteine and the closing phenylalanine or tryptophan. D genes are given only for firm matches. Size tells how often a clone was seen (once, few, many) or the class of an expanded clone, and some rows leave it out.

CASSAHRGSGTDTQYF TGTGCCAGCAGTGCCCACAGGGGCTCGGGGACAGATACGCAGTATTTT TRBV6-4 TRBD1 few TRBJ2-3
CASRSGRRYNEQFF TGTGCCAGCAGAAGCGGGAGGAGGTACAATGAGCAGTTCTTC TRBV11-2 TRBD2 - TRBJ2-1
CASSLLETQYF TGTGCCAGCAGCTTACTGGAGACCCAGTACTTC TRBV7-2 - - TRBJ2-5
CASSLLQGSGTEAFF TGCGCCAGCAGCTTATTACAAGGGTCGGGGACTGAAGCTTTCTTT TRBV5-1 - - TRBJ1-1
CASRVEGASSNQPQHF TGTGCCAGCAGGGTGGAGGGGGCTTCGAGCAATCAGCCCCAGCATTTT TRBV5-8 TRBD1 - TRBJ1-5
CASKGQSIEAFF TGTGCCAGCAAAGGACAGAGCATTGAAGCTTTCTTT TRBV2 - - TRBJ1-1
CASSLATSQEGNTIYF TGTGCCAGCAGCTTAGCGACGTCACAGGAAGGAAACACCATATATTTT TRBV7-9 - once TRBJ1-3
CASSQELEGQGLKTQYF TGTGCCAGCAGCCAAGAATTAGAGGGACAGGGTTTGAAGACCCAGTACTTC TRBV4-2 TRBD1 - TRBJ2-5
CASSENSYEQYF TGTGCCAGCAGTGAAAACAGCTACGAGCAGTACTTC TRBV2 - - TRBJ2-7
CASSQVAGSGNTEAFF TGTGCCAGCAGCCAAGTAGCCGGGTCTGGGAACACTGAAGCTTTCTTT TRBV3-1/TRBV3-2 - - TRBJ1-1
CASSEGQATEKLFF TGTGCCAGCAGTGAAGGCCAGGCGACTGAAAAACTGTTTTTT TRBV6-1 - - TRBJ1-4
CATSRDRVPQPQHF TGTGCCACCAGCAGGGACAGGGTTCCTCAGCCCCAGCATTTT TRBV15 TRBD1 - TRBJ1-5
CASSYFSGTYNEQFF TGTGCCAGCAGTTACTTTAGCGGGACCTACAATGAGCAGTTCTTC TRBV6-2/TRBV6-3 TRBD2 - TRBJ2-1
CASSEGSGGLYNEQFF TGTGCCAGCAGTGAGGGGAGCGGGGGACTCTACAATGAGCAGTTCTTC TRBV2 TRBD2 - TRBJ2-1
CASSAQKGGAHEQFF TGCGCCAGCAGTGCGCAGAAGGGGGGGGCCCATGAGCAGTTCTTC TRBV10-1 - - TRBJ2-1
CAISAGQTEQETQYF TGTGCCATCAGTGCGGGACAGACGGAGCAAGAGACCCAGTACTTC TRBV10-3 TRBD1 - TRBJ2-5
CASSPGTEAFF TGTGCCAGCAGCCCAGGGACTGAAGCTTTCTTT TRBV7-9 - - TRBJ1-1
CASKQEGSTEAFF TGTGCCAGTAAGCAGGAGGGAAGTACTGAAGCTTTCTTT TRBV19 - - TRBJ1-1
CASSLNTGYNEQFF TGTGCCAGCAGCTTAAATACAGGATACAATGAGCAGTTCTTC TRBV11-2 - - TRBJ2-1
CASSRLAETQYF TGTGCCAGCAGCCGACTAGCTGAGACCCAGTACTTC TRBV12-3/TRBV12-4 TRBD2 once TRBJ2-5
CASSPSVDTQYF TGTGCCAGCAGCCCCTCAGTAGATACGCAGTATTTT TRBV7-3 - - TRBJ2-3
CASSGTQGAGELFF TGCGCCAGCAGCGGGACACAGGGGGCCGGGGAGCTGTTTTTT TRBV5-1 TRBD1 - TRBJ2-2
CASGAGTGIYEQYF TGTGCCAGCGGCGCCGGGACAGGGATCTACGAGCAGTACTTC TRBV7-8 TRBD1 few TRBJ2-7
CASSVNLDRNYGYTF TGTGCCAGCAGCGTAAACTTGGACAGGAACTATGGCTACACCTTC TRBV3-1/TRBV3-2 TRBD1 once TRBJ1-2
CASSPAGASNEKLFF TGTGCCAGCAGTCCCGCAGGGGCTTCTAATGAAAAACTGTTTTTT TRBV27 - - TRBJ1-4
CASSFGGKQPQHF TGTGCCAGCAGCTTCGGCGGAAAACAGCCCCAGCATTTT TRBV7-2 - - TRBJ1-5
CASSSGQGAAGELFF TGTGCCAGCAGCTCGGGACAGGGGGCAGCCGGGGAGCTGTTTTTT TRBV7-2 TRBD1 - TRBJ2-2
CASSVTPDRFSQETQYF TGTGCCAGCAGCGTGACCCCGGACAGATTTTCTCAAGAGACCCAGTACTTC TRBV9 - - TRBJ2-5
CAISESTGGSAYEQYF TGTGCCATCAGTGAGTCGACGGGGGGTAGTGCTTACGAGCAGTACTTC TRBV10-3 TRBD2 - TRBJ2-7
CASAWGDSTDTQYF TGCGCCAGCGCTTGGGGGGATAGCACAGATACGCAGTATTTT TRBV5-1 - - TRBJ2-3
CASSRDSVNQPQHF TGCGCCAGCAGCCGGGACAGTGTGAATCAGCCCCAGCATTTT TRBV5-1 TRBD1 - TRBJ1-5
CASSGRTGGRTEAFF TGTGCCAGCAGTGGAAGGACAGGGGGGCGCACTGAAGCTTTCTTT TRBV28 TRBD1 - TRBJ1-1
CASSSGQGSTDTQYF TGCGCCAGCAGCTCGGGACAGGGGAGCACAGATACGCAGTATTTT TRBV5-1 TRBD1 - TRBJ2-3